This T cell receptor beta chain appears in the sequencing data of a study of neurological immune-mediated disorders (dated 2019 in TCRdb). Some background on the complete study: The study compared peripheral blood TCR-beta repertoires of HTLV-I-associated myelopathy (HAM/TSP) patients, multiple sclerosis patients and healthy controls using UMI-based sequencing. The cohort comprised some 71 subjects: 15 or so HAM/TSP patients, approximately 34 multiple sclerosis patients and 20 or so healthy controls. The roughly 110 TCR-beta libraries included longitudinal samples, technical triplicates and paired sorted CD4+ and CD8+ T-cell subsets alongside PBMC samples.

The junction shows trimming of 2 bases on V and 0 bases on J, plus 10 bases between the germline ends. The germline V gene provides CDR1 LGHNA and CDR2 YNFKEQ. From cysteine to phenylalanine, the CDR3 is 16 amino acids long. This entry keeps only the CDR3 DNA: 48 bases, framed from base 1. General findings and caveats noted by the study authors: TCR clonal expansion was greatest in HAM/TSP patients and smallest in MS patients, who ranked below even healthy controls. No identical CDR3 amino acid sequences were shared among expanded clones across subjects, suggesting private TCR-beta repertoires in all groups.

To synthesize cDNA, template-switch 5'RACE was performed with a primer carrying a 10-nucleotide random unique molecular identifier so that each TCR transcript was tagged. Over 180 million TCR-beta sequences, covering 15-18 subjects, were produced in each sequencing run. The RNeasy kit was used for extraction of total RNA. The KAPA Real-time Library Amplification kit was used to amplify TCR-beta VDJ regions with primers targeting the TCR constant region and the 5'RACE anchor. A first PCR added sample indexes and Illumina adaptors, after which a second PCR increased the library yield. After purification with Ampure beads, the TCR product of roughly 650 bp was size-selected on a 2% E-gel SizeSelection system. Before pooling, library quality was assessed on a Bioanalyzer, concentration was determined with Qubit, and library quantification was performed with the Kapa Library Quantification kit. An Illumina HiSeq 2500 was used to sequence the libraries paired-end at 2 x 150 bp. To increase sequence diversity, roughly 24-31% phiX was spiked into each library pool. In the paper's pipeline: The UMI-based MiGEC pipeline processed quality-filtered reads and removed over 80% of raw TCR sequences during error correction. IMGT germline references were used for alignment of VDJ genes, and clonotypes were defined by a unique CDR3 amino acid sequence together with V-J genes. Clonal expansion, Shannon diversity, and CDR3 relatedness (CalcPairwiseDistances, ClusterSamples) were evaluated with VDJtools, and phylogenetic trees were built with CLCbio workbench. Using coefficient-of-variation modelling across technical triplicates, the study counted a clone as expanded if it had at least 8 unique UMIs. Starting from the raw public reads, TCRdb applied fastp trimming at Q25, assembled clones with MiXCR and retained in-frame beta chains. Each entry merges the rows of one CDR3 protein and shows their most common DNA and genes. TCRdb, not the authors, supplied the V and J calls. Present in this sample are over 25,000 distinct CDR3 sequences, around 10% of which were seen just once. 5% to 7.5% of the sample is taken by the ten largest.

Blood bank volunteers in Maryland, USA served as the healthy controls. For unsorted PBMC libraries, 2 million PBMCs were used after storage in RNAlater at -80 degrees C until RNA extraction. PBMCs were separated from peripheral blood using Ficoll-Hypaque density gradient centrifugation and then cryopreserved in liquid nitrogen. This clonotype was counted at least ten times. The specificity of this receptor is unknown. No base quality information exists; no much larger clone differs at one position. The sample comprised PBMCs. The TCR comes from a woman aged 55-75 years in good health. The chain employs TRBV4-2 and TRBJ1-4; the D gene is perhaps TRBD1, from 6 matching bases. The CDR3 corresponds to CASSQRGSSTNEKLFF. The DNA sequence reads TGTGCCAGCAGCCAAAGGGGGTCGTCAACTAATGAAAAACTGTTTTTT.